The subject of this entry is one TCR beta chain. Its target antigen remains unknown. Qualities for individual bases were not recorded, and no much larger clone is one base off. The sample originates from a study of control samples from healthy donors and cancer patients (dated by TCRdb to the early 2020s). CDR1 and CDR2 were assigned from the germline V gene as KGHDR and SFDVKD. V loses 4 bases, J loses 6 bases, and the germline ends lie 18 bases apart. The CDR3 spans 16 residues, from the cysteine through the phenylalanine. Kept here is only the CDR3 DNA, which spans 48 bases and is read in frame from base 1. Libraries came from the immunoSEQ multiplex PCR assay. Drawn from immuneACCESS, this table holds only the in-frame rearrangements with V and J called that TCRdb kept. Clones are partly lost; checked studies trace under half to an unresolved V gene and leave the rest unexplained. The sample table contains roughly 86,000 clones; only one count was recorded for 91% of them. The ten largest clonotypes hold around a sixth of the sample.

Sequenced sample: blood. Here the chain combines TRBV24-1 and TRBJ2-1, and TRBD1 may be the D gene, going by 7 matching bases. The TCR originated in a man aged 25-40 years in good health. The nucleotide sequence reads TGTGCCACCAGTGACCCAGGGGGGCGGGACCGCAATGAGCAGTTCTTC. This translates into CATSDPGGRDRNEQFF.